This T cell receptor (beta chain) was sequenced during a study of cytomegalovirus exposure and HLA in healthy donors. General study results and limits: Analysis was carried out at a later point, and it linked a missense DCLRE1C variant to TCR beta V- and J-gene trimming. Associated with cytomegalovirus, according to the listing, were some 150 TCR beta chains.

CDR3 length: 15 amino acids. From germline, CDR1 is SGHRS and CDR2 YFSETQ. V lost 1 base to trimming and J lost 10 bases; unmatched junction nucleotides: 10. A multiplex PCR was run with 60 Vbeta primers and 13 Jbeta primers. The table came from immunoSEQ multiplex PCR; TCRdb's copy has only in-frame clones and leaves some out. The sample shows 140,000 to 150,000 clones, around 80% of them seen only once. As regards this clone: Its specificity is unknown.

The chain joins TRBV5-1 to TRBJ1-1; 10 nucleotides line up with TRBD1. Specimen: PBMCs. The clonotype was recovered from a female donor in good health and CMV-seronegative. In nucleotides, the CDR3 is TGCGCCAGCAGCTTGCGGGACAGGGGCCGATCTAGAGCTTTCTTT. It specifies CASSLRDRGRSRAFF.